One and the same sample provided the 16 T cell receptor beta chains below, sequenced in a study of blood T cell repertoires in COVID-19. The assay was immunoSEQ multiplex PCR, and TCRdb's table has in-frame clones only and misses some. The profile covers 150,000 to 200,000 clones, with 82% appearing a single time and 4% to 6.5% taken by the ten largest. Sample: PBMCs or T cells enriched from blood (not recorded which). These receptor sequences come from a woman aged 60-70 years with acute COVID-19.

V is TRBV24-1 and J is TRBJ2-2, with D maybe TRBD1 (8 bases). The CDR3 length is 13 residues. V dropped 10 bases and J dropped 6 bases, with 14 bases sitting between them. CDR1 and CDR2 (germline): KGHDR, SFDVKD. The CDR3, as DNA: TGTGCCACGCGACAGGGGAGGGCCGGGGAGCTGTTTTTT. It encodes CATRQGRAGELFF.

The chain links TRBV10-1 to TRBJ2-3, with TRBD2 matching 12 bases. V gave up 6 bases and J gave up 0 bases; unmatched junction bases: 7. CDR1 is WNHNN, CDR2 SYGVQD, per germline (reference sequence). The CDR3 length is 17 residues. CDR3 loop: CASSRTSGKVSTDTQYF. The CDR3 nucleotides are TGCGCCAGCAGCCGGACTAGCGGGAAAGTTAGCACAGATACGCAGTATTTT.

There are a few counts of this clone. This same CDR3 is encoded by further DNA sequences in the sample. V usage is TRBV12-3 or TRBV12-4 and J usage is TRBJ2-2; D possibly corresponds to TRBD2 (5 bases). This CDR3 is 11 amino acids long. V was trimmed by 5 bases and J by 8 bases, leaving 6 bases between them. The CDR3 nucleotides read TGTGCCAGCAGTCCGGGGGGGGAGCTGTTTTTT. Its translation is CASSPGGELFF.

This rearrangement joins TRBV27 to TRBJ1-4; D gene uncertain. CDR1 is MNHEY and CDR2 is SMNVEV in the germline V gene (reference sequence). The CDR3 consists of 14 residues. Deletions cut 3 bases from V and 5 bases from J, with 10 bases between. CDR3 sequence (DNA): TGTGCCAGCAGTTTGGTTGGAGGGAATGAAAAACTGTTTTTT. This sequence encodes CASSLVGGNEKLFF.

The chain recombines TRBV5-1 with TRBJ2-7, with TRBD2 matching over 9 bases. CDR3 length: 14 residues. Germline-derived CDR1 and CDR2 are SGHRS and YFSETQ. With V trimmed by 2 bases and J by 7 bases, 7 bases remained unmatched. The DNA for the CDR3 is TGCGCCAGCAGCTTCGAAGCGGGAGGCCGAGAGCAGTACTTC. Translation: CASSFEAGGREQYF.

This sequence joins TRBV3-1 (or the pseudogene TRBV3-2) and TRBJ1-1; D is unclear. This CDR3 has 12 amino acids. Looked up from germline, CDR1 is LGHDT and CDR2 is YNNKEL (reference sequence). V was cut by 5 bases and J by 7 bases, with 11 bases left in between. For the CDR3, the DNA is TGTGCCAGCAGCTCCGCTTTACATGAAGCTTTCTTT. This translates into CASSSALHEAFF.

This chain links TRBV12-3 or TRBV12-4 with TRBJ2-2; possibly TRBD2 for D (5 bases). The CDR3 spans 13 residues. V was pared by 11 bases and J by 2 bases, with 12 bases between. CDR3 residues: CASGISNTGELFF. Here the CDR3 DNA reads TGTGCCTCCGGGATTTCTAACACCGGGGAGCTGTTTTTT.

The chain carries TRBV7-6 and TRBJ2-3, with TRBD2 matching over 9 bases. Germline lookup yields CDR1 SGHVS and CDR2 FNYEAQ. CDR3 length: 15 residues. V shed 3 bases and J 1 base; nucleotides not matched to a gene: 2. The CDR3 here is CASSFRLAGTDTQYF. CDR3 in DNA: TGTGCCAGCAGCTTCCGACTAGCGGGCACAGATACGCAGTATTTT. The complete variable domain, with remaining parts taken from reference TRBV7-6 and TRBJ2-3, reads GAGVSQSPRYKVTKRGQDVALRCDPISGHVSLYWYRQALGQGPEFLTYFNYEAQQDKSGLPNDRFSAERPEGSISTLTIQRTEQRDSAMYRCASSFRLAGTDTQYFGPGTRLTVL.

The CDR3 sequence is CASSETGARTDQPQHF. The CDR3 nucleotides read TGTGCCAGCAGCGAAACAGGGGCGAGAACGGATCAGCCCCAGCATTTT. The V gene is TRBV21-1, the J gene TRBJ1-5; the D call of TRBD1 is as the table states it, not checked on the DNA. TRBV21-1 is noted as a pseudogene. This CDR3 region has 16 residues.

This chain uses TRBV11-3 with TRBJ2-7; D remains unclear. In germline, CDR1 is SGHNT, CDR2 YENEEA. Trimming pared 0 bases from V and 0 bases from J, leaving 3 bases between. This CDR3 has 13 residues. CDR3 DNA: TGTGCCAGCAGCTTAGATAGCTCCTACGAGCAGTACTTC. Its translation is CASSLDSSYEQYF.

The V and J genes are TRBV9 and TRBJ2-3; D uncertain. Per the germline V gene, CDR1 is SGDLS and CDR2 is YYNGEE. This CDR3 has 15 amino acids. V was trimmed by 0 bases and J by 6 bases, leaving 14 bases between them. The CDR3 sequence: CASSVGSFEPDTQYF. In nucleotides, the CDR3 is TGTGCCAGCAGCGTAGGTAGCTTTGAGCCCGATACGCAGTATTTT. Variable domain in full (rest from reference TRBV9 and TRBJ2-3): DSGVTQTPKHLITATGQRVTLRCSPRSGDLSVYWYQQSLDQGLQFLIQYYNGEERAKGNILERFSAQQFPDLHSELNLSSLELGDSALYFCASSVGSFEPDTQYFGPGTRLTVL.

The chain joins TRBV19 to TRBJ2-1, with 11 nucleotides matching TRBD2. The CDR3 runs 14 residues. J was trimmed by 7 bases and V by 3 bases; bases with no gene match: 2. In germline, CDR1 is LNHDA, CDR2 SQIVND (reference sequence). The CDR3 nucleotides read TGTGCCAGTAGTATTAGCGGGAGGGCAAATGAGCAGTTCTTC. This encodes CASSISGRANEQFF. The entire variable domain, with the rest obtained from reference TRBV19 and TRBJ2-1, is as follows: DGGITQSPKYLFRKEGQNVTLSCEQNLNHDAMYWYRQDPGQGLRLIYYSQIVNDFQKGDIAEGYSVSREKKESFPLTVTSAQKNPTAFYLCASSISGRANEQFFGPGTRLTVL.

This rearrangement joins TRBV2 to TRBJ1-4, with a weak D call TRBD1 (6 bases). Trimming removed 3 bases from V and 8 bases from J, with 13 bases in between. This CDR3 has 14 amino acids. The germline V gene has CDR1 SNHLY and CDR2 FYNNEI. This chain's CDR3 is CASSETGIEEKLFF. DNA of the CDR3: TGTGCCAGCAGTGAGACAGGAATCGAGGAAAAACTGTTTTTT.

This chain connects TRBV3-1 (or the pseudogene TRBV3-2) to TRBJ1-4, with 9 bases that match TRBD1. Unmatched junction bases numbered 5, after V lost 1 base and J lost 5 bases. Germline CDR1 is LGHDT and CDR2 is YNNKEL (reference sequence). This CDR3 contains 16 residues. CDR3 nucleotide sequence: TGTGCCAGCAGCCAAGTACCTGGACAGGGGAATGAAAAACTGTTTTTT. Its translation is CASSQVPGQGNEKLFF.

CDR3 residues: CASSLMAGPNEQFF. The DNA of the CDR3 is TGTGCCAGCAGCTTAATGGCGGGCCCCAATGAGCAGTTCTTC. This sequence joins TRBV7-2 and TRBJ2-1; D is possibly TRBD2 (5 bases). Germline V lookup: CDR1 SGHTA, CDR2 FQGNSA. The V gene lost 2 bases and the J gene lost 6 bases, with 11 bases spanning the gap. This CDR3 has 14 residues.

The gene calls are TRBV28 and TRBJ1-2; no clear D. V shed 2 bases and J shed 4 bases, with 14 bases lying between them. Germline CDR1 and CDR2: MDHEN and SYDVKM. This CDR3 region has 15 residues. The CDR3 nucleotides are TGTGCCAGCAGTTTACGGTCCGCCGTCGTCTATGGCTACACCTTC. It is translated as CASSLRSAVVYGYTF.